One and the same sample provided the 17 T cell receptor beta chains below, sequenced in a study of cytomegalovirus exposure and HLA in healthy donors (dated by TCRdb to 2016 to 2017). The method was the immunoSEQ multiplex PCR assay. The multiplex PCR relied on a mix of 60 forward primers for TCR Vbeta segments and 13 reverse primers for TCR Jbeta segments. The immuneACCESS repertoire file appears here via TCRdb, limited to in-frame rearrangements. These files lack a portion of the clones; in checked studies, under half of the deficit traces to unresolved V genes, and the cause of the others is not known. The sample contains about 140,000 clones, 73% of them found a single time. The top ten hold approximately 14% of the sample. Sequenced input: PBMCs. The receptors were gathered from a human donor in good health.

In nucleotides, the CDR3 is TGTGCCAGCAGCTTAGAGAGCCCCACCGGGGAGCTGTTTTTT. Its protein product is CASSLESPTGELFF. This chain joins TRBV7-6 and TRBJ2-2; no clear D gene. The V end was cut by 1 base, the J end by 4 bases, with 7 bases between. Germline CDR1 reads SGHVS; CDR2 reads FNYEAQ. The CDR3 covers 14 residues.

J is TRBJ1-1 and V is TRBV19; TRBD1 might be the D (5 bases). The germline V and J ends were trimmed by 5 bases and 6 bases, with 16 bases remaining between them. The germline V gene has CDR1 LNHDA and CDR2 SQIVND (reference sequence). CDR3 length: 14 residues. The CDR3 DNA reads TGTGCCAGTAGTCCAGGAGTAGGGGTCGCTGAAGCTTTCTTT. Protein: CASSPGVGVAEAFF.

This clone has only one observation. This chain connects TRBV28 to TRBJ2-5; 12 nucleotides agree with TRBD2. Per the germline V gene, CDR1 is MDHEN and CDR2 is SYDVKM. V gave up 1 base and J gave up 10 bases; unmatched junction bases: 7. This CDR3 is 15 amino acids long. In nucleotides, the CDR3 is TGTGCCAGCAGTTTATCCTCTAGCGGGGGGGGCCTCCAGTACTTC. Its protein product is CASSLSSSGGGLQYF.

This clone has a single count. The V gene is TRBV29-1, the J gene TRBJ1-3, with D possibly TRBD1 on 6 matching bases. The germline V gene encodes CDR1 SQVTM and CDR2 ANQGSEA. Trimming cost V 4 bases and J 1 base, with 8 bases left between them. The CDR3 length is 13 residues. The DNA for the CDR3 is TGCAGCGTTGGGACAGTATCTGGAAACACCATATATTTT. Protein sequence: CSVGTVSGNTIYF.

The chain combines TRBV25-1 with TRBJ1-1; D is uncertain. CDR1 MGHDK and CDR2 SYGVNS come from the germline V gene. V was clipped by 3 bases and J by 7 bases, with 9 bases between them. This CDR3 contains 12 residues. CDR3 in DNA: TGTGCCAGCAGTGATACCCACATTGAAGCTTTCTTT. This translates into CASSDTHIEAFF.

The J gene is TRBJ2-1, the V gene TRBV7-2, with 11 positions matching TRBD2. The ends lost 5 bases at V and 5 bases at J; junction bases unmatched: 2. Germline values: CDR1 SGHTA, CDR2 FQGNSA. This CDR3 is built from 14 residues. The CDR3 is CASSPGLADNEQFF. CDR3 in DNA: TGTGCCAGCAGCCCGGGACTAGCGGACAATGAGCAGTTCTTC.

The chain employs TRBV6-1 and TRBJ1-2; D perhaps matches TRBD1 (6 bases). This CDR3 has 13 amino acids. Looked up from germline, CDR1 is MNHNS and CDR2 is SASEGT. The V end was cut by 6 bases, the J end by 5 bases, with 13 bases between. The CDR3 DNA reads as TGTGCCAGCAGCCTCGAGGGGGGGTATGGCTACACCTTC. It codes for CASSLEGGYGYTF.

The rearrangement joins TRBV2 to TRBJ2-7, with D perhaps TRBD1 (6 bases). The CDR3 consists of 15 residues. The ends were cut back, 6 bases at V and 2 bases at J, with 17 bases in the middle. In germline, CDR1 is SNHLY, CDR2 FYNNEI. The CDR3 coding sequence is TGTGCCAGCAGCCCGGGACATCTGACGGCCTACGAGCAGTACTTC. Residues: CASSPGHLTAYEQYF.

The CDR3 protein is CASSYGLAGAYEQYF. The CDR3, as DNA: TGTGCCAGCAGTTACGGGCTAGCGGGAGCCTACGAGCAGTACTTC. The chain joins TRBV6-5 to TRBJ2-7, with 10 bases matching TRBD2. Trimming at V came to 2 bases and at J to 2 bases, leaving 3 bases not matched to a gene. Germline CDR1 is MNHEY and CDR2 is SVGAGI. CDR3 length: 15 amino acids.

The chain has TRBV9 and TRBJ2-1; D gene ambiguous. Germline lookup yields CDR1 SGDLS and CDR2 YYNGEE. The CDR3 length is 14 residues. Trimming took off 3 bases at V and 7 bases at J, with 14 bases between the two ends. The CDR3 sequence: CASSAPQDLNEQFF. In DNA form, the CDR3 reads TGTGCCAGCAGCGCCCCCCAGGATTTGAATGAGCAGTTCTTC.

The chain recombines TRBV7-9 with TRBJ1-2; a weak D match, TRBD1 (6 bases). The CDR3 has 17 amino acids. The ends were cut back, 4 bases at V and 0 bases at J, with 18 bases in the middle. Per germline, CDR1 SEHNR and CDR2 FQNEAQ (reference sequence). The DNA for the CDR3 is TGTGCCAGCAGCTACGCCATAGACAGGTCCCCTAACTATGGCTACACCTTC. It translates to CASSYAIDRSPNYGYTF. The full variable domain, rest sourced from reference TRBV7-9 and TRBJ1-2, is DTGVSQNPRHKITKRGQNVTFRCDPISEHNRLYWYRQTLGQGPEFLTYFQNEAQLEKSRLLSDRFSAERPKGSFSTLEIQRTEQGDSAMYLCASSYAIDRSPNYGYTFGSGTRLTVV.

This chain joins TRBV28 and TRBJ2-2; 13 bases match TRBD2. Per germline, CDR1 MDHEN and CDR2 SYDVKM. V was clipped by 6 bases and J by 3 bases; unmatched bases: 4. The CDR3 is 16 amino acids. The CDR3 sequence: CASRPLAGGYTGELFF. In nucleotides, the CDR3 is TGTGCCAGCAGGCCACTAGCGGGGGGGTACACCGGGGAGCTGTTTTTT.

The chain joins TRBV19 to TRBJ2-3; the match to TRBD1 covers 8 bases. CDR1 and CDR2 (germline): LNHDA, SQIVND (reference sequence). The CDR3 loop spans 15 amino acids. V shed 3 bases and J 1 base; nucleotides not matched to a gene: 3. This CDR3 reads CASSIRGQGTDTQYF. DNA of the CDR3: TGTGCCAGTAGTATTAGGGGACAGGGCACAGATACGCAGTATTTT.

This clone was detected only a few times. The chain employs TRBV5-1 and TRBJ1-1, with 12 bases fitting TRBD1. Germline CDR1 is SGHRS and CDR2 is YFSETQ. V shed 4 bases, J shed 4 bases, and the junction held 8 bases outside the gene matches. This CDR3 has 16 residues. CDR3 bases: TGCGCCAGCAGCGCACCGGGACAGGGGGCGGTCACTGAAGCTTTCTTT. This sequence encodes CASSAPGQGAVTEAFF.

The chain employs TRBV6-6 and TRBJ2-7; D gene ambiguous. The CDR3 runs to 12 residues. The V gene lost 10 bases and the J gene lost 5 bases, with 15 bases spanning the gap. Germline-derived CDR1 and CDR2 are MNHNY and SVGAGI (reference sequence). CDR3 residues: CAMAASVNEQYF. CDR3 nucleotides: TGTGCCATGGCCGCTTCCGTAAACGAGCAGTACTTC.

This clone was recorded only once. The rearrangement links TRBV19 to TRBJ2-3, with 7 bases aligning to TRBD2. V was pared by 4 bases and J by 0 bases, with 7 bases of the junction left unmatched. The CDR3 length is 16 residues. Germline loops: CDR1 LNHDA, CDR2 SQIVND (reference sequence). CDR3 residues: CASSRRSGASTDTQYF. Here the CDR3 DNA reads TGTGCCAGTAGTAGACGGAGCGGGGCAAGCACAGATACGCAGTATTTT.

This clone was observed a handful of times. The gene calls are TRBV5-1 and TRBJ2-1; the D gene is possibly TRBD1 (6 bases). The CDR3 is 13 amino acids. With 4 bases removed from V and 4 bases from J, the gap between germline ends came to 9 bases. Germline lookup yields CDR1 SGHRS and CDR2 YFSETQ. CDR3 nucleotides: TGCGCCAGCAGCCGGGACATTTACAATGAGCAGTTCTTC. This sequence encodes CASSRDIYNEQFF.